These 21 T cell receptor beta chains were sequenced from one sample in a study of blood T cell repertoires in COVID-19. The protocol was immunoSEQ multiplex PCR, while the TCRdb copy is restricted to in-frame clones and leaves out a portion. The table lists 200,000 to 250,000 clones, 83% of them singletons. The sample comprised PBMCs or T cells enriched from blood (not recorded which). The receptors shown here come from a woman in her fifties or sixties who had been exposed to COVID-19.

CDR3 region: CASSPSWTGIAAFF. The CDR3 coding sequence is TGTGCCAGCAGCCCCAGCTGGACAGGGATTGCAGCTTTCTTT. V usage is TRBV9 and J usage is TRBJ1-1, with 8 bases aligning to TRBD1. Trimming at V came to 4 bases and at J to 10 bases, leaving 12 bases not matched to a gene. This CDR3 spans 14 amino acids. CDR1 is SGDLS, CDR2 YYNGEE, per germline.

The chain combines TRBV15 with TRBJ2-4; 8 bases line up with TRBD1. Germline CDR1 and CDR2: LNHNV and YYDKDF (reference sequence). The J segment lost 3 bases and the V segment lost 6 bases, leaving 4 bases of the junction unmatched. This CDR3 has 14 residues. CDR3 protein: CATSGTGGKNIQYF. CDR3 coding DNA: TGTGCCACCAGTGGTACAGGGGGCAAAAACATTCAGTACTTC.

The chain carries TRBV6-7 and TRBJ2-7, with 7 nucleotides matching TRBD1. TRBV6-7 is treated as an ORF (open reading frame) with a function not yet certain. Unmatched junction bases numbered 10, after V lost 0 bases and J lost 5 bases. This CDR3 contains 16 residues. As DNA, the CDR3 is TGTGCCAGCAGTTACTCCCCCGACAGGGATGGTGACGAGCAGTACTTC. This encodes CASSYSPDRDGDEQYF.

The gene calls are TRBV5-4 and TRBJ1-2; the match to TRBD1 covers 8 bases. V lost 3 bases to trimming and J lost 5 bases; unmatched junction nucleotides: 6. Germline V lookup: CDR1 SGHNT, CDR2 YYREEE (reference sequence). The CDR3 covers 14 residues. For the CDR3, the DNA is TGTGCCAGCAGCTCACAGGGGGAACGATATGGCTACACCTTC. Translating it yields CASSSQGERYGYTF.

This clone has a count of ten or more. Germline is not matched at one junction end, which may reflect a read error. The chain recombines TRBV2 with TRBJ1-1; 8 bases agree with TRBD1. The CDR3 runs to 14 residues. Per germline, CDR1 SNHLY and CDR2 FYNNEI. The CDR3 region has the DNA TGTGCCAGCAGGGAAGACCGGACAGGGCGCAGAGCTTTCTTT. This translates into CASREDRTGRRAFF.

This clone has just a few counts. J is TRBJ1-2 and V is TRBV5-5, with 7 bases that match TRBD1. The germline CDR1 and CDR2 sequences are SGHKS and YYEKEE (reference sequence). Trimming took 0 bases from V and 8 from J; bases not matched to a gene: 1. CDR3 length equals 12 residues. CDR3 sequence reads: CASSLEGGGYTF. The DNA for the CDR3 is TGTGCCAGCAGCTTGGAAGGGGGCGGCTACACCTTC.

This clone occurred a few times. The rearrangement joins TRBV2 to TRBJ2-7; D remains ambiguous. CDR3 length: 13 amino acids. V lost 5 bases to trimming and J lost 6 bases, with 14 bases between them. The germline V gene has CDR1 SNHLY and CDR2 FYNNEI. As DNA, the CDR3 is TGTGCCAGCAGTACCAGTATCAGGCGCGAGCAGTACTTC. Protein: CASSTSIRREQYF.

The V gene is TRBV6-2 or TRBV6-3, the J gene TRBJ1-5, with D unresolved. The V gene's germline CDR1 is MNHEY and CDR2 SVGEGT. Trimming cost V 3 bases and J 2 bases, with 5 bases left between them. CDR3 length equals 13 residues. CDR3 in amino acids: CASSYRGNQPQHF. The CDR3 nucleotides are TGTGCCAGCAGTTATCGGGGCAATCAGCCCCAGCATTTT.

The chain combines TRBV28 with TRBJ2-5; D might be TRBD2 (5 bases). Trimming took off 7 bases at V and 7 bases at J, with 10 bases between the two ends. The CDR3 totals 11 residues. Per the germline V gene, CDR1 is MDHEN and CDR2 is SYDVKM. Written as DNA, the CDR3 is TGTGCCAGCACCAGCGAGGGGACCCAGTACTTC. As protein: CASTSEGTQYF.

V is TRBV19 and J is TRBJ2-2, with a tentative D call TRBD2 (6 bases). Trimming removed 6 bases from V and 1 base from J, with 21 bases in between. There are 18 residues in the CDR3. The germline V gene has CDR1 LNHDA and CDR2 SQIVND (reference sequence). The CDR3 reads CASSIFPRGSLNTGELFF. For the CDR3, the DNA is TGTGCCAGTAGCATCTTTCCTCGGGGGTCTTTGAACACCGGGGAGCTGTTTTTT.

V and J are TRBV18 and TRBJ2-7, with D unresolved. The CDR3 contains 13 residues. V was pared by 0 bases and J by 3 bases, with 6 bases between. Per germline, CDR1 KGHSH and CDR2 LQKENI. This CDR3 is CASSPPFRYEQYF. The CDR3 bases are TGTGCCAGCTCACCACCTTTCCGCTACGAGCAGTACTTC.

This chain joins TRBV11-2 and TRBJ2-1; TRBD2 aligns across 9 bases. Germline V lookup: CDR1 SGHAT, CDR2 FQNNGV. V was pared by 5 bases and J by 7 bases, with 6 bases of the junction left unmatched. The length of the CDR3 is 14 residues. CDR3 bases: TGTGCCAGCAGCCCGCGTAGCGGGGGAAATGAGCAGTTCTTC. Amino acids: CASSPRSGGNEQFF.

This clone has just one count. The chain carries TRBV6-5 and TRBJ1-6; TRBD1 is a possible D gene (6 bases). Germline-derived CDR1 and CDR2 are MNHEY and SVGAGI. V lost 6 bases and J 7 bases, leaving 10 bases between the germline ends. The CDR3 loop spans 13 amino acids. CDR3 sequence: CASRIDRNSPLHF. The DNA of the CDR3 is TGTGCCAGCAGAATCGACAGGAATTCACCCCTCCACTTT.

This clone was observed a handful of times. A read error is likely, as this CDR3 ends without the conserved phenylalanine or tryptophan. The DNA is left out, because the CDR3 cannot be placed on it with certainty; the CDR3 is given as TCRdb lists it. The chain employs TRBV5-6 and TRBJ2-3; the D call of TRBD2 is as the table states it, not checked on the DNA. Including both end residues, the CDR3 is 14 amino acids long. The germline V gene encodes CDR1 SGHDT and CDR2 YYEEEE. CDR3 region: CASSLGRLAGGSSH.

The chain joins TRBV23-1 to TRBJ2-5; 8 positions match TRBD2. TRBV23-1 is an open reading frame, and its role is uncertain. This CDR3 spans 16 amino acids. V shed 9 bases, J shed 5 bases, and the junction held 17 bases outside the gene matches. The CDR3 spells CASRIPSGGGGETQYF. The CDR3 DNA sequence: TGCGCCAGTCGTATACCTTCGGGAGGGGGTGGGGAGACCCAGTACTTC.

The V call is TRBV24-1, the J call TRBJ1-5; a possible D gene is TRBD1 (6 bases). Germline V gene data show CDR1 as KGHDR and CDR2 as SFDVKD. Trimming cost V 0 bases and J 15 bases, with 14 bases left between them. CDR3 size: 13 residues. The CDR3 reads CATSDLRTAVLHF. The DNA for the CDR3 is TGTGCCACCAGTGATTTGCGGACAGCCGTCCTGCATTTT.

Written as DNA, the CDR3 is TGCGCCAGCAGCCTGGACAGGTTGGCTGAAGCTTTCTTT. This codes for CASSLDRLAEAFF. The chain is built from TRBV4-3 and TRBJ1-1; TRBD1 matches 7 bases. This CDR3 region has 13 residues. V dropped 4 bases and J dropped 6; count of bases not matched to a gene: 5. Germline V gives CDR1 LGHNA, CDR2 YSLEER.

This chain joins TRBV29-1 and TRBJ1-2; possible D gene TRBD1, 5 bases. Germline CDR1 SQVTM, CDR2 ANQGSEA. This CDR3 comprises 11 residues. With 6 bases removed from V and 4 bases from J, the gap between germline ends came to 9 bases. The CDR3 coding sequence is TGCAGCGTATCTGACAGCTATGGCTACACCTTC. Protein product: CSVSDSYGYTF.

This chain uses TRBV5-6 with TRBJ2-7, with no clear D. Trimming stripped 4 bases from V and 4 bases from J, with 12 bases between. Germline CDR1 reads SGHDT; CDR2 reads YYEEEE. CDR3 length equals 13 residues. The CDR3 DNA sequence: TGTGCCAGCAGCCCCCGGAGTAGGTACGAGCAGTACTTC. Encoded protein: CASSPRSRYEQYF. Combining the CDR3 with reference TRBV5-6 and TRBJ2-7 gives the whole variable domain DAGVTQSPTHLIKTRGQQVTLRCSPKSGHDTVSWYQQALGQGPQFIFQYYEEEERQRGNFPDRFSGHQFPNYSSELNVNALLLGDSALYLCASSPRSRYEQYFGPGTRLTVT.

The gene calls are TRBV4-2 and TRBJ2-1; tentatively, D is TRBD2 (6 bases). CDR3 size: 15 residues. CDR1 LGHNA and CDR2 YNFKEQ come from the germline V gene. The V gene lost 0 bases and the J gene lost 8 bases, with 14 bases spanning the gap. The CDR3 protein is CASSQEGRPGDEQFF. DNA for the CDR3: TGTGCCAGCAGCCAAGAGGGGCGTCCGGGGGATGAGCAGTTCTTC.

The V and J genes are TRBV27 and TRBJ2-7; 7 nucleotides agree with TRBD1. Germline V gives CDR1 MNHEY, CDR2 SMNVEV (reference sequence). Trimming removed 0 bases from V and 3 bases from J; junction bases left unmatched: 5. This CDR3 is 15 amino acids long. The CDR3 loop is CASSLSIRDSYEQYF. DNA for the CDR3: TGTGCCAGCAGTTTATCTATCAGGGACAGCTACGAGCAGTACTTC.